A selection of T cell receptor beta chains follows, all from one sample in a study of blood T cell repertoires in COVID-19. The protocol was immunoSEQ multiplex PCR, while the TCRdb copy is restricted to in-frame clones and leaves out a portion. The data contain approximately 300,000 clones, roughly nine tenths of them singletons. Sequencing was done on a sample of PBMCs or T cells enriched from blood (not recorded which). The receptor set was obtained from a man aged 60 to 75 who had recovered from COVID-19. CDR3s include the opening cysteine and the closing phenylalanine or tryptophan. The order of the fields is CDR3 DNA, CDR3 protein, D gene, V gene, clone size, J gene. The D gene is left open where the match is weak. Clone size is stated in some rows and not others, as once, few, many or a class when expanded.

CDR3nt: TGTGCCAGCAGTGGGGCAGGGCCCTATGGCTACACCTTC
CDR3aa: CASSGAGPYGYTF
d_gene: -
v_gene: TRBV2
abundance: few
j_gene: TRBJ1-2

CDR3nt: TGTGCCAGTAACCGGGGAAGCCTCTCCTACAATGAGCAGTTCTTC
CDR3aa: CASNRGSLSYNEQFF
d_gene: -
v_gene: TRBV19
abundance: -
j_gene: TRBJ2-1

CDR3nt: TGTGCCAGTATGAGAGTAGCGGGAGGGTTCTACAATGAGCAGTTCTTC
CDR3aa: CASMRVAGGFYNEQFF
d_gene: TRBD2
v_gene: TRBV19
abundance: -
j_gene: TRBJ2-1

CDR3nt: TGTGCTAGCAGCGTCGGACTAGCGGGAGGGTACGAGCAGTACTTC
CDR3aa: CASSVGLAGGYEQYF
d_gene: TRBD2
v_gene: TRBV7-7
abundance: -
j_gene: TRBJ2-7

CDR3nt: TGTGCCAGTAGTATGGGCAGGGTTGGGGAGCAGTACTTC
CDR3aa: CASSMGRVGEQYF
d_gene: -
v_gene: TRBV19
abundance: -
j_gene: TRBJ2-7

CDR3nt: TGTGCCAGCAGCTACCCTCAGTCGTTACCCACAGATACGCAGTATTTT
CDR3aa: CASSYPQSLPTDTQYF
d_gene: -
v_gene: TRBV7-9
abundance: -
j_gene: TRBJ2-3

CDR3nt: TGTGCCAGCAGATACGGAGGAAGAGAATCTGGGGCCAACGTCCTGACTTTC
CDR3aa: CASRYGGRESGANVLTF
d_gene: -
v_gene: TRBV11-2
abundance: -
j_gene: TRBJ2-6

CDR3nt: TGCAGCGTTGAAGATACAAAGGGGTCGCCGACCTATGGCTACACCTTC
CDR3aa: CSVEDTKGSPTYGYTF
d_gene: -
v_gene: TRBV29-1
abundance: -
j_gene: TRBJ1-2

CDR3nt: TGTGCCAGTAGTATAGCGGGACAGGGGGAGTTTGGGGAAGTGTCCTACGAGCAGTACTTC
CDR3aa: CASSIAGQGEFGEVSYEQYF
d_gene: TRBD1
v_gene: TRBV19
abundance: -
j_gene: TRBJ2-7

CDR3nt: TGTGCCAGCAGCTTTCGGGGGGGTAGTCCCTACGAGCAGTACTTC
CDR3aa: CASSFRGGSPYEQYF
d_gene: TRBD2
v_gene: TRBV11-3
abundance: -
j_gene: TRBJ2-7

CDR3nt: TGTGCCAGCAGCGCGACCGGGACTACTCCCGCACAGTATTTT
CDR3aa: CASSATGTTPAQYF
d_gene: TRBD2
v_gene: TRBV9
abundance: -
j_gene: TRBJ2-3

CDR3nt: TGTGCCAGCTCCCTCAGTCAGGCCGCCGGAACCTCTGGGGCCAACGTCCTGACTTTC
CDR3aa: CASSLSQAAGTSGANVLTF
d_gene: -
v_gene: TRBV18
abundance: -
j_gene: TRBJ2-6

CDR3nt: TGTGCCAGCAGCGCCGGACAGTACAATGAGCAGTTCTTC
CDR3aa: CASSAGQYNEQFF
d_gene: -
v_gene: TRBV5-4
abundance: once
j_gene: TRBJ2-1

CDR3nt: TGTGCCAGCAGCTTGCGGGCAGGCGGCGGGAATGAGCAGTTCTTC
CDR3aa: CASSLRAGGGNEQFF
d_gene: -
v_gene: TRBV5-6
abundance: -
j_gene: TRBJ2-1

CDR3nt: TGTGCCAGCAGCATCGACAGGAAAGAGACCCAGTACTTC
CDR3aa: CASSIDRKETQYF
d_gene: -
v_gene: TRBV5-4
abundance: -
j_gene: TRBJ2-5

CDR3nt: TGTGCCAGCGGGGGGGAGGAATATAGCAATCAGCCCCAGCATTTT
CDR3aa: CASGGEEYSNQPQHF
d_gene: -
v_gene: TRBV6-6
abundance: -
j_gene: TRBJ1-5

CDR3nt: TGTGCCAGCAGTGAAGCGGACCGGGAGTACGAGCAGTACTTC
CDR3aa: CASSEADREYEQYF
d_gene: -
v_gene: TRBV6-1
abundance: -
j_gene: TRBJ2-7

CDR3nt: TGTGCCAGCAGACCTCCGACAGGATCTTACCAAGAGACCCAGTACTTC
CDR3aa: CASRPPTGSYQETQYF
d_gene: -
v_gene: TRBV11-3
abundance: -
j_gene: TRBJ2-5

CDR3nt: TGTGCCAGCAGTTCGGCAAATCGGGTAAACACTGAAGCTTTCTTT
CDR3aa: CASSSANRVNTEAFF
d_gene: -
v_gene: TRBV6-6
abundance: -
j_gene: TRBJ1-1

CDR3nt: TGTGCCAGCAGCCAAGAAACAGGGTCAACCAGCAAGCTGTTTTTT
CDR3aa: CASSQETGSTSKLFF
d_gene: -
v_gene: TRBV14
abundance: -
j_gene: TRBJ1-4

CDR3nt: TGTGCCAGCAGTCCAGGCGCCGCCATCTCACCCCTCCACTTT
CDR3aa: CASSPGAAISPLHF
d_gene: -
v_gene: TRBV28
abundance: -
j_gene: TRBJ1-6

CDR3nt: TGTGCCAGTAGTATAGAGGCTAGCGGGAGCTACGAGCAGTACTTC
CDR3aa: CASSIEASGSYEQYF
d_gene: TRBD2
v_gene: TRBV19
abundance: -
j_gene: TRBJ2-7

CDR3nt: TGTGCCAGCAGCTCCCGCGACAGGGTGGGCGAGCAGTACTTC
CDR3aa: CASSSRDRVGEQYF
d_gene: TRBD1
v_gene: TRBV7-9
abundance: -
j_gene: TRBJ2-7

CDR3nt: TGCGCCAGCAGCTTGGTCGGCGGGGGGAGCTCCTACAATGAGCAGTTCTTC
CDR3aa: CASSLVGGGSSYNEQFF
d_gene: TRBD2
v_gene: TRBV5-1
abundance: -
j_gene: TRBJ2-1

CDR3nt: TGTGCCAGTAGTATGCTAGCGGGAGTAAGGGGAAATGAGCAGTTCTTC
CDR3aa: CASSMLAGVRGNEQFF
d_gene: TRBD2
v_gene: TRBV19
abundance: once
j_gene: TRBJ2-1

CDR3nt: TGCGCCAGCAGCTTGGTAGGGGGCCGCACAGATACGCAGTATTTT
CDR3aa: CASSLVGGRTDTQYF
d_gene: TRBD1
v_gene: TRBV5-1
abundance: -
j_gene: TRBJ2-3

CDR3nt: TGTGCCAGTAGTCCTCTGGCCGGGGGAACCGGGGAGCTGTTTTTT
CDR3aa: CASSPLAGGTGELFF
d_gene: -
v_gene: TRBV19
abundance: once
j_gene: TRBJ2-2

CDR3nt: TGTGCCAGCAGCCAAGATGTCGGGGGATATGGCTACACCTTC
CDR3aa: CASSQDVGGYGYTF
d_gene: -
v_gene: TRBV3-1/TRBV3-2
abundance: -
j_gene: TRBJ1-2

CDR3nt: TGTGCCAGCAGTGCGGGACTAGCGGGAGGGCCCCGCGAGACCCAGTACTTC
CDR3aa: CASSAGLAGGPRETQYF
d_gene: TRBD2
v_gene: TRBV6-2/TRBV6-3
abundance: -
j_gene: TRBJ2-5

CDR3nt: TGTGCCAGCAGCGTAGAACTAAATATCGCCGGGGAGCTGTTTTTT
CDR3aa: CASSVELNIAGELFF
d_gene: -
v_gene: TRBV9
abundance: -
j_gene: TRBJ2-2

CDR3nt: TGCAGCGCCTCAACAGACGGCTACAATGAGCAGTTCTTC
CDR3aa: CSASTDGYNEQFF
d_gene: -
v_gene: TRBV29-1
abundance: -
j_gene: TRBJ2-1

CDR3nt: TGCGCCAGCTCGGACAGGAACAAAAACATTCAGTACTTC
CDR3aa: CASSDRNKNIQYF
d_gene: TRBD1
v_gene: TRBV10-1
abundance: -
j_gene: TRBJ2-4